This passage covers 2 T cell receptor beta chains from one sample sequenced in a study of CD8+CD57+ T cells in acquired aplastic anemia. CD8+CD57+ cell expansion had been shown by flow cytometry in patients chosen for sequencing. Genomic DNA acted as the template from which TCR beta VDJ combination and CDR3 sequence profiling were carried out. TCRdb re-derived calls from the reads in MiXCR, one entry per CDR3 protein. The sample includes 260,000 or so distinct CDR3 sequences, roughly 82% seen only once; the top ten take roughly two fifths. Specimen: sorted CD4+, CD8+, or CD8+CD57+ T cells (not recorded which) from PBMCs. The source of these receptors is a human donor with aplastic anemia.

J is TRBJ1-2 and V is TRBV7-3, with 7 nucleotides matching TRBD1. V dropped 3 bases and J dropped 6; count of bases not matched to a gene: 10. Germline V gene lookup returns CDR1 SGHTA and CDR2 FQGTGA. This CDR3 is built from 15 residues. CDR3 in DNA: TGTGCCAGCAGCTTGACAGGGACCGGCGAAGATGGCTACACCTTC. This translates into CASSLTGTGEDGYTF.

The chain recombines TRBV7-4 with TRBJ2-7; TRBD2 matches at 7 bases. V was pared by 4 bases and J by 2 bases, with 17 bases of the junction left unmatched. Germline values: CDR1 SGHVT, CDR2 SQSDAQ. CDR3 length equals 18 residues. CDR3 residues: CASSYGGDGHASTYEQYV. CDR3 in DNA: TGTGCCAGCAGCTATGGGGGGGACGGGCACGCCTCCACCTACGAGCAGTACGTC.